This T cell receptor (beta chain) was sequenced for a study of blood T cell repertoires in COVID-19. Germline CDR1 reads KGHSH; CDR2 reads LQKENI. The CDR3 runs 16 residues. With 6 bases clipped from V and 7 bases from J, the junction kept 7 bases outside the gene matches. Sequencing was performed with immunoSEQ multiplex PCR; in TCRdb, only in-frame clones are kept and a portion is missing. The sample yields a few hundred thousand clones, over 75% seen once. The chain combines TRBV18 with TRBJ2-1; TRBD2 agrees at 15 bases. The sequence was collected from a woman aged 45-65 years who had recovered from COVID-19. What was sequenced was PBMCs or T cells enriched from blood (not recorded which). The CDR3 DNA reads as TGTGCCAGCTCTCTAGGACTAGCGGGAGGGCATAATGAGCAGTTCTTC. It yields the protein CASSLGLAGGHNEQFF.